A single T cell receptor (beta chain) is shown here with its context. Its antigen is still unknown. The source of the sample is a study of T cell repertoires in cytomegalovirus infection. The overall study: Epitope selection comprised recently identified HLA-C-restricted CMV epitopes and well-studied HLA-B-restricted CMV epitopes.

MiXCR, run by TCRdb on the reads, gives a single entry per CDR3 protein. The table includes approximately 470,000 distinct CDR3 sequences, roughly 42% detected once. After removal of 8 bases from V and 6 bases from J, the junction contained 23 bases not matched to a gene. Germline values: CDR1 SNHLY, CDR2 FYNNEI. CDR3 length: 18 residues. The chain has TRBV2 and TRBJ1-2; 8 nucleotides match TRBD1. The material sequenced was cultured PBMCs, taken from culture after CMV antigen stimulation. This clonotype was sampled from a human donor in good health (CMV status not recorded). Some clones in this sample may be carry-over from other donors' samples. This CDR3 reads CASHPYPGQVARGDGYTF. The CDR3 DNA is TGTGCCAGCCACCCTTATCCGGGACAGGTAGCCCGGGGGGATGGCTACACCTTC.